Shown below are 2 T cell receptor beta chains from a single sample sequenced in a study of metastatic and nonmetastatic thyroid tumors. TCRdb reprocessed the PCR reads using MiXCR. The table lists around 34,000 clones, 25% to 30% of them singletons, with 7.8% in the top ten. None of the patients had undergone any treatment ahead of thyroid surgery. What was sequenced was blood. The receptor source for this set is a female donor with papillary thyroid cancer or a benign thyroid nodule (not recorded which). Some clones in this sample may be carry-over from other donors' samples.

This clone has ten or more counts. In the same sample, other DNA sequences code for this CDR3. The chain is built from TRBV10-2 and TRBJ2-5, with 9 bases fitting TRBD2. The CDR3 totals 16 residues. Germline CDR1 reads WSHSY; CDR2 reads SAAADI. Losses at the gene ends were 3 bases for V and 4 bases for J; bases not matched to a gene: 9. The CDR3 DNA reads as TGCGCCAGCAGTGACCCTAGCGGGGTGCCCCCAGAGACCCAGTACTTC. It translates to CASSDPSGVPPETQYF.

This clone showed up just a few times. V is TRBV6-1 and J is TRBJ1-1; no clear D. From germline, CDR1 is MNHNS and CDR2 SASEGT. Trimming cost V 7 bases and J 1 base, with 13 bases left between them. CDR3 size: 14 residues. DNA of the CDR3: TGTGCCAGCACCCGTGTTGGGGAGAACACTGAAGCTTTCTTT. This sequence encodes CASTRVGENTEAFF.